Listed below are T cell receptor beta chains from one sample, sequenced in a study of cytomegalovirus exposure and HLA in healthy donors. TCRdb keeps only in-frame clones here, not all; method: immunoSEQ multiplex PCR. The table for this sample gives about 33,000 clones. The specimen was PBMCs. The receptors come from a woman aged 40 to 50 in good health and CMV-seropositive. Each CDR3 is given without its conserved first and last residue. Each record gives: J gene, V gene, CDR3 protein.

J gene: TRBJ2-1
V gene: TRBV2
CDR3 protein: ASSGWGPNWNEQF

J gene: TRBJ1-5
V gene: TRBV7-8
CDR3 protein: ASTSPGGSNQPQH

J gene: TRBJ2-5
V gene: TRBV27
CDR3 protein: ASTYRETQY

J gene: TRBJ2-1
V gene: TRBV29-1
CDR3 protein: SVPGQWGNEQF

J gene: TRBJ2-1
V gene: TRBV19
CDR3 protein: ASTLAGVTDEQF

J gene: TRBJ1-4
V gene: TRBV10-3
CDR3 protein: AIRNSQGGEKLF

J gene: TRBJ2-5
V gene: TRBV10-3
CDR3 protein: AISDTKETQY

J gene: TRBJ1-2
V gene: TRBV23-1
CDR3 protein: ASSQIKGADGYT

J gene: TRBJ2-7
V gene: TRBV7-2
CDR3 protein: ASSSTGTGYEQY

J gene: TRBJ1-2
V gene: TRBV6-1
CDR3 protein: ASSSLARSYGYT

J gene: TRBJ2-5
V gene: TRBV7-2
CDR3 protein: ASSSGNVGETQY

J gene: TRBJ2-5
V gene: TRBV7-7
CDR3 protein: ASSFGQGGETQY

J gene: TRBJ2-3
V gene: TRBV30
CDR3 protein: AWTTTDTQY

J gene: TRBJ2-1
V gene: TRBV7-3
CDR3 protein: ASSLGPAGSNEQF

J gene: TRBJ2-7
V gene: TRBV28
CDR3 protein: ASSSGSYEQY

J gene: TRBJ2-3
V gene: TRBV7-8
CDR3 protein: ASSLDSLTSGSTDTQY

J gene: TRBJ2-3
V gene: TRBV9
CDR3 protein: GSGGGQTSTDTQY

J gene: TRBJ2-2
V gene: TRBV29-1
CDR3 protein: SVADTGELF

J gene: TRBJ2-5
V gene: TRBV10-3
CDR3 protein: AISPRRGLEETQY

J gene: TRBJ2-3
V gene: TRBV7-2
CDR3 protein: ASSLSRHTDTQY

J gene: TRBJ2-2
V gene: TRBV10-3
CDR3 protein: AISVQGRRELF

J gene: TRBJ1-1
V gene: TRBV11-1
CDR3 protein: ASSLIGHNTEAF

J gene: TRBJ2-3
V gene: TRBV2
CDR3 protein: ASPLAGGADTQY

J gene: TRBJ2-5
V gene: TRBV7-9
CDR3 protein: ASKGDTVGARGETQY

J gene: TRBJ2-1
V gene: TRBV14
CDR3 protein: ASSPRQGIAGGPEQF

J gene: TRBJ1-2
V gene: TRBV6-5
CDR3 protein: ASSYSVGGARGYT

J gene: TRBJ2-1
V gene: TRBV5-4
CDR3 protein: ASSPDSSYNEQF

J gene: TRBJ2-7
V gene: TRBV6-1
CDR3 protein: ASSPSGSESYEQY

J gene: TRBJ2-7
V gene: TRBV5-6
CDR3 protein: ASSLPTGFPYEQY

J gene: TRBJ2-1
V gene: TRBV27
CDR3 protein: ASSSRLARSNEQF

J gene: TRBJ1-5
V gene: TRBV7-9
CDR3 protein: ASSWTGGGPQH

J gene: TRBJ2-7
V gene: TRBV5-1
CDR3 protein: ASSLAGQHYEQY

J gene: TRBJ1-5
V gene: TRBV2
CDR3 protein: ASSEQTGDQPQH

J gene: TRBJ1-5
V gene: TRBV19
CDR3 protein: ASKDRLGNQPQH

J gene: TRBJ2-2
V gene: TRBV11-2
CDR3 protein: ASSLAAGRRFGELF

J gene: TRBJ1-1
V gene: TRBV18
CDR3 protein: ASSPDTMNTEAF

J gene: TRBJ2-1
V gene: TRBV30
CDR3 protein: AWSIGLAVDNEQF

J gene: TRBJ1-1
V gene: TRBV29-1
CDR3 protein: SYIPPRSNTEAF

J gene: TRBJ1-4
V gene: TRBV6-1
CDR3 protein: ASSTPGQAGEKLF

J gene: TRBJ2-5
V gene: TRBV10-3
CDR3 protein: AISDGTRQETQY

J gene: TRBJ2-3
V gene: TRBV19
CDR3 protein: ASRLAGGADTQY

J gene: TRBJ2-1
V gene: TRBV4-3
CDR3 protein: ASSRIAGGEQF

J gene: TRBJ2-2
V gene: TRBV19
CDR3 protein: ASKVRDRDTGELF

J gene: TRBJ2-6
V gene: TRBV4-2
CDR3 protein: ASSQDGVGANVLT

J gene: TRBJ1-1
V gene: TRBV19
CDR3 protein: ASSIVRGLNTEAF

J gene: TRBJ2-7
V gene: TRBV29-1
CDR3 protein: SVETSGINEQY

J gene: TRBJ2-2
V gene: TRBV19
CDR3 protein: ASSSGQGAWETGELF

J gene: TRBJ2-2
V gene: TRBV14
CDR3 protein: ASSQDLRDTGELF

J gene: TRBJ1-1
V gene: TRBV19
CDR3 protein: ASSIDVQGAIEAF

J gene: TRBJ1-2
V gene: TRBV10-3
CDR3 protein: AIRDSGTGGLGYT

J gene: TRBJ2-1
V gene: TRBV5-1
CDR3 protein: ASSVIAGGLEQF

J gene: TRBJ2-7
V gene: TRBV6-1
CDR3 protein: ASMRLAGHYEQY

J gene: TRBJ1-5
V gene: TRBV19
CDR3 protein: ASRWGVSGNQPQH